This T cell receptor (beta chain) appears in the sequencing data of a study of human T cells and chemical hapten exposure (dated by TCRdb to the early 2020s). Some background on the complete study: For sensitization, 2% DPC in acetone was applied to a roughly 2 cm by roughly 2 cm area of upper inner arm skin. Blood was sampled from patients pre-sensitization (week 0) and at 2, 6 and about 24 weeks after DPC sensitization. The study tracked peripheral blood TCR repertoire changes in vivo during primary and secondary sensitization to the hapten diphenylcyclopropenone (DPC) in alopecia patients. Alopecia areata with under or over 50% scalp involvement, alopecia totalis and alopecia universalis were represented in the patient cohort, which was mostly female. Weekly therapeutic DPC doses were additionally applied to the scalp of patients throughout the approximately 24-week study period. Patch testing was done on the upper back using Finn chambers containing 0.01% DPC, and results were scored after 6 days according to International Contact Dermatitis Research Group standards. Roughly 30 alopecia patients provided blood for TCR sequencing at one to four time points (pre-sensitization, 2, 6 and 24 weeks). The libraries were sequenced as a pool, and the TCR yield per sample differed mostly because of small variations in library volumes within the pool.

In the paper's terms, the time point label means: pre-sensitization, week 0. Sample treatment or condition, as interpreted from the label and publication: therapeutic diphenylcyclopropenone sensitization with weekly scalp DPC. At every patch-test visit, the blood draw took place before the patch test was put on. Eligible patients were aged 18 to 70, diagnosed with alopecia, deemed suitable for DPC therapy, and excluded if pregnant. Unfractionated whole blood was collected in Tempus Blood RNA tubes, and total RNA was extracted from that blood. Sequences SEHNR (CDR1) and FQNEAQ (CDR2) are obtained from the germline V gene (reference sequence). The CDR3 starts with the cysteine, ends with the phenylalanine, and has 15 residues. Only the CDR3 part of the read is kept: 45 bases, read in frame from the first base. The germline ends are 8 bases apart after V is trimmed by 1 base and J by 4 bases. What the authors observed across the whole study: A positive correlation was found between the number of PT1 expanded TCRs and patch test score, with significance reached at thresholds 8, 16 and 32 but not 4. After repeated subsampling, changes were observed in the strength of the expansion versus patch-test correlation and in the threshold at which the correlation became significant. Alopecia, a presumed autoimmune disease, was present in all patients, so the immune response of the patients might differ from that of healthy individuals. Expanded TCRs formed significantly more large CDR3 similarity clusters than pre-sensitization or healthy control sets, consistent with antigen-driven responses. DPC sensitization did not change how many TCRs were above 1 in 1000 frequency, and no evidence was found of alterations in global repertoire structure.

Library preparation was by RACE. The reads were generated on a NextSeq 500. During library preparation, unique molecular identifiers were attached to individual cDNA molecules so that TCRs could be counted quantitatively and reproducibly. Both TCR alpha and TCR beta chains were sequenced from each blood RNA sample. On the authors' methods: Samples had a median of about 96,000 TCRs, with a range from roughly 23,224 to 750,000. The Decombinator software suite was used to annotate the V, J and CDR3 of the TCR reads. For the PS versus PT1 abundance plots, all samples were subsampled to the same number of TCRs (28,000). TCRs were defined as expanded if absent before sensitization and observed at least eight times at the 2-week time point. TCRdb handled the public reads itself, with Q25 trimming in fastp and clone calling in MiXCR, and kept productive beta chains. Each entry is one CDR3 protein sequence, shown with its most common DNA and genes. TCRdb's processing, not the authors' own work, is the source of the V and J calls. This sample holds around 350,000 distinct CDR3 sequences; around 5% were observed only once. The top ten clones comprise over 7% of the sample.

This clonotype has a count of ten or more. Its antigen remains undetermined. Per-base qualities were not stored, and no clone one base away is much larger. The sample here was whole blood, taken in connection with sensitization to the hapten diphenylcyclopropenone (DPC). This receptor was taken from a woman aged 18 to 35 with alopecia areata. Some clones in this sample may be carry-over from other donors' samples. Recombination linked TRBV7-9 to TRBJ1-6; there is no confident call for the D gene. The CDR3 in this case is CASSLVSVYNSPLHF. The nucleotide sequence reads TGTGCCAGCAGCTTAGTTTCGGTTTATAATTCACCCCTCCACTTT.